The 18 T cell receptor beta chains below all came from one sample that was sequenced in a study of blood T cell repertoires in COVID-19. The assay was immunoSEQ multiplex PCR, and TCRdb's table has in-frame clones only and misses some. Among about 400,000 clones listed, approximately 90% were seen once. The sequenced sample was peripheral blood. The source of these receptors is a woman aged 25 to 39 with active or convalescent COVID-19.

V and J are TRBV18 and TRBJ1-1; 8 bases agree with TRBD1. Germline CDR1 and CDR2: KGHSH and LQKENI. V trimming: 4 bases; J trimming: 4 bases; junction bases outside the gene matches: 5. The CDR3 covers 14 residues. CDR3 protein: CASSRTGSGTEAFF. CDR3 DNA: TGTGCCAGCTCACGGACAGGGAGTGGCACTGAAGCTTTCTTT.

The chain employs TRBV7-7 and TRBJ2-5, with no clear D. Germline V gene data show CDR1 as SSHAT and CDR2 as FNYEAQ (reference sequence). The CDR3 contains 13 residues. Trimming cost V 4 bases and J 3 bases, with 9 bases left between them. The CDR3: CASSSDGEETQYF. The CDR3 bases are TGTGCCAGCAGCTCCGACGGAGAAGAGACCCAGTACTTC.

The chain recombines TRBV19 with TRBJ1-5, with D possibly being TRBD1 (6 bases). The CDR3 sequence is 15 residues long. Trimming removed 3 bases at V and 0 bases at J, with 9 bases between. Germline V gene data show CDR1 as LNHDA and CDR2 as SQIVND (reference sequence). The CDR3 coding sequence is TGTGCCAGTAGTATGGACAGTTATAGCAATCAGCCCCAGCATTTT. This codes for CASSMDSYSNQPQHF.

This chain uses TRBV10-1 with TRBJ2-2, with unresolved D. This CDR3 comprises 14 residues. Per the germline V gene, CDR1 is WNHNN and CDR2 is SYGVQD (reference sequence). The ends were cut back, 2 bases at V and 4 bases at J, with 8 bases in the middle. For the CDR3, the DNA is TGCGCCAGCAGTGAGAATCCGGGCACCGGGGAGCTGTTTTTT. As protein: CASSENPGTGELFF.

This rearrangement joins TRBV10-3 to TRBJ1-2; TRBD1 might be the D (5 bases). CDR3 length: 17 amino acids. The germline CDR1 and CDR2 sequences are ENHRY and SYGVKD. Trimming shortened V by 2 bases and J by 7 bases, and 23 bases separated the two germline ends. The CDR3 region is CAISENQSRDSKTGYTF. As DNA, the CDR3 is TGTGCCATCAGTGAGAACCAGAGTAGAGACAGTAAGACTGGCTACACCTTC.

V gene TRBV6-5 combines with J gene TRBJ1-1; D is uncertain. Germline loops: CDR1 MNHEY, CDR2 SVGAGI. The CDR3 runs 15 residues. Trimming pared 7 bases from V and 0 bases from J, leaving 15 bases between. The CDR3 reads CASKKDSQVNTEAFF. CDR3 DNA sequence: TGTGCCAGCAAAAAGGACTCACAAGTGAACACTGAAGCTTTCTTT.

V and J are TRBV25-1 and TRBJ2-1; D not resolved. V lost 8 bases and J 1 base, leaving 12 bases between the germline ends. This CDR3 region has 14 residues. CDR1 and CDR2 from the germline V gene are MGHDK and SYGVNS. Here the CDR3 reads CASGLLDSYNEQFF. The DNA of the CDR3 is TGTGCCAGCGGTCTGCTAGATTCCTACAATGAGCAGTTCTTC.

In this sample, this clone turned up a few times. The CDR3 DNA follows: TGTGCCAGCAGCGCCAATAGCCCTGGGGCCAACGTCCTGACTTTC. This translates into CASSANSPGANVLTF. The rearrangement uses TRBV5-4 and TRBJ2-6, with D unclear. Deletions cut 4 bases from V and 2 bases from J, with 10 bases between. There are 15 residues in the CDR3. Germline loops: CDR1 SGHNT, CDR2 YYREEE (reference sequence).

The chain links TRBV6-4 to TRBJ1-2; D remains ambiguous. CDR3 length equals 13 residues. Per the germline V gene, CDR1 is MRHNA and CDR2 is SNTAGT. V was trimmed by 6 bases and J by 4 bases, leaving 12 bases between them. CDR3 sequence (DNA): TGTGCCAGCAGGGCGAGGGAAACCTATGGCTACACCTTC. Translation gives CASRARETYGYTF.

V gene TRBV9 combines with J gene TRBJ1-2; 10 bases agree with TRBD1. Germline V gene lookup returns CDR1 SGDLS and CDR2 YYNGEE. After removal of 4 bases from V and 1 base from J, the junction contained 4 bases not matched to a gene. The CDR3 has 15 amino acids. CDR3 sequence: CASSTRTGGNYGYTF. CDR3 bases: TGTGCCAGCAGCACCCGGACAGGGGGTAACTATGGCTACACCTTC.

The genes are TRBV5-1 and TRBJ2-1; D possibly corresponds to TRBD2 (6 bases). The germline V gene has CDR1 SGHRS and CDR2 YFSETQ. V lost 4 bases and J lost 3, with 8 bases in between. The CDR3 loop spans 13 amino acids. The CDR3 DNA is TGCGCCAGCAGCCCGGGACTCTACAATGAGCAGTTCTTC. This encodes CASSPGLYNEQFF.

The V and J genes are TRBV9 and TRBJ2-1; 12 nucleotides align to TRBD2. This CDR3 is built from 15 residues. V gave up 3 bases and J gave up 10 bases; unmatched junction bases: 8. The germline V gene encodes CDR1 SGDLS and CDR2 YYNGEE. CDR3 nucleotides: TGTGCCAGCAGCGCCTCTAGCGGGGGGGCAAAGGAGCAGTTCTTC. It encodes CASSASSGGAKEQFF. Full variable domain (remainder filled in from reference TRBV9 and TRBJ2-1): DSGVTQTPKHLITATGQRVTLRCSPRSGDLSVYWYQQSLDQGLQFLIQYYNGEERAKGNILERFSAQQFPDLHSELNLSSLELGDSALYFCASSASSGGAKEQFFGPGTRLTVL.

This clone was seen a single time. V usage is TRBV13 and J usage is TRBJ2-7; TRBD2 agrees at 15 bases. Trimming cost V 5 bases and J 2 bases; bases outside gene matches: 10. CDR1 PRHDT and CDR2 FYEKMQ come from the germline V gene (reference sequence). The CDR3 contains 18 residues. The chain's CDR3 is CASSERPGLAGGTYEQYF. As DNA, the CDR3 is TGTGCCAGCAGCGAAAGGCCGGGACTAGCGGGAGGAACCTACGAGCAGTACTTC.

This clone was observed a handful of times. CDR3 residues: CASSSGAQETQYF. CDR3 DNA: TGTGCCAGTTCTAGCGGGGCGCAAGAGACCCAGTACTTC. The rearrangement links TRBV10-3 to TRBJ2-5; 9 bases are a match to TRBD2. The CDR3 consists of 13 residues. J lost 2 bases, V lost 10 bases, and 5 bases had no gene match. The germline V gene encodes CDR1 ENHRY and CDR2 SYGVKD.

CDR3 DNA: TGCGCCAGCAGCCAAGAGGCAGGCCTCTCCTACGAGCAGTACTTC. It encodes CASSQEAGLSYEQYF. The chain couples TRBV4-1 to TRBJ2-7; D is unresolved. Trimming took 0 bases from V and 0 from J, leaving 9 bases between them. CDR3 size: 15 residues. In germline, CDR1 is MGHRA, CDR2 YSYEKL.

The chain is built from TRBV5-8 and TRBJ2-7; possible D gene TRBD1, 6 bases. V gave up 2 bases and J gave up 5 bases, with 11 bases separating them. Germline V gives CDR1 SGHTS, CDR2 YDEGEE. This CDR3 region has 13 residues. The CDR3 DNA follows: TGTGCCAGCAGCTTAGACAGGTTGAACGAGCAGTACTTC. Residues: CASSLDRLNEQYF.

This clone was observed a single time. CDR3 DNA: TGTGCCAGCTCACCACCCGGAGGAACGGGCACTGAAGCTTTCTTT. Translating it yields CASSPPGGTGTEAFF. The J gene is TRBJ1-1, the V gene TRBV18, with D unresolved. With 0 bases removed from V and 4 bases from J, the gap between germline ends came to 12 bases. Germline lookup yields CDR1 KGHSH and CDR2 LQKENI. The CDR3 covers 15 residues.

This chain links TRBV19 with TRBJ2-3; 12 nucleotides agree with TRBD2. Germline loops: CDR1 LNHDA, CDR2 SQIVND (reference sequence). After removal of 3 bases from V and 5 bases from J, the junction contained 6 bases not matched to a gene. The CDR3 runs to 16 residues. The CDR3 DNA follows: TGTGCCAGTAGTATGAGCGGACTAGCGGGAATAGATACGCAGTATTTT. Translating gives CASSMSGLAGIDTQYF.